This T cell receptor (beta chain) was identified in a study of OX40 agonist ivuxolimab in advanced cancers. About the study: Every 2 weeks, patients received ivuxolimab intravenously, dosed at 0.01 to 10 mg/kg. Participants, around 80% male, averaged roughly 60 years of age, ranging from about 23 to 90. Earlier treatment with anti-PD-1, anti-PD-L1 or anti-CTLA-4 was permitted, and roughly 40% had received some. Study-wide findings and caveats: CD8+ T cells showed, on average, more clonal expansion than CD4+ cells.

The data were produced by immunoSEQ multiplex PCR, yet TCRdb's version contains in-frame clones alone and is incomplete. This sample has some 48,000 clones, with 80% to 95% found just once. In the case of this clone: No antigen is known for it.

Sequencing used CD4+ or CD8+ T cells sorted from blood, obtained in a trial of the OX40 agonist ivuxolimab. The clonotype was recovered from an adult with an advanced solid tumor such as melanoma, head and neck, liver or kidney cancer.

CDR3 sequence reads: CASRPRSGLRGYTF. CDR3 DNA sequence: TGTGCCAGCAGACCCCGCTCCGGACTCAGAGGCTACACCTTC. J is TRBJ1-2 and V is TRBV11-2; no clear D gene. CDR1 is SGHAT and CDR2 is FQNNGV in the germline V gene. The CDR3 is 14 residues long. Trimming removed 6 bases from V and 8 bases from J, with 19 bases in between. Filled out from reference TRBV11-2 and TRBJ1-2, the complete variable domain reads EAGVAQSPRYKIIEKRQSVAFWCNPISGHATLYWYQQILGQGPKLLIQFQNNGVVDDSQLPKDRFSAERLKGVDSTLKIQPAKLEDSAVYLCASRPRSGLRGYTFGSGTRLTVV.